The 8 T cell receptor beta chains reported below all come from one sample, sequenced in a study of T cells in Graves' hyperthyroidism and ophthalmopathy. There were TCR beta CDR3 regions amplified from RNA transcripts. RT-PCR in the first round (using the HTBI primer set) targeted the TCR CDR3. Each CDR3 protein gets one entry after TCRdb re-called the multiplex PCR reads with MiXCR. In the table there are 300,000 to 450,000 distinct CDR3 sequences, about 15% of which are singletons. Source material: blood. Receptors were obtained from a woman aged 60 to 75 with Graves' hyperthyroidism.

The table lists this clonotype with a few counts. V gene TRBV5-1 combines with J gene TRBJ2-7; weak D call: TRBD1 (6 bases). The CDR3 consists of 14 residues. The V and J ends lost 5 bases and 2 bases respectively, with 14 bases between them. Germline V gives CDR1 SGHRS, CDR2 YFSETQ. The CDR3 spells CASRAAQGTYEQYF. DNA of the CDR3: TGCGCCAGCAGGGCCGCACAGGGAACCTACGAGCAGTACTTC.

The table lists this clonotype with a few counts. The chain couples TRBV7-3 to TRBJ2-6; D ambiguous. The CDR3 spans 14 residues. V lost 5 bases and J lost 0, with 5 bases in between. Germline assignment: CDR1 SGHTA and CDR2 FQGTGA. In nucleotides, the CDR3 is TGTGCCAGCAGCGCCTACTCTGGGGCCAACGTCCTGACTTTC. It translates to CASSAYSGANVLTF. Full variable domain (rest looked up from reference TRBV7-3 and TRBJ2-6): GAGVSQTPSNKVTEKGKYVELRCDPISGHTALYWYRQSLGQGPEFLIYFQGTGAADDSGLPNDRFFAVRPEGSVSTLKIQRTERGDSAVYLCASSAYSGANVLTFGAGSRLTVL.

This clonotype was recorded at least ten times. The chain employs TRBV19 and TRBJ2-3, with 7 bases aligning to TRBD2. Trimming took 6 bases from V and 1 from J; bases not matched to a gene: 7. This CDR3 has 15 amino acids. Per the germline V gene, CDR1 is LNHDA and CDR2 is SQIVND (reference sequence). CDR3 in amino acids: CASSYTSAGTDTQYF. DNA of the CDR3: TGTGCCAGTAGCTACACTAGCGCCGGCACAGATACGCAGTATTTT.

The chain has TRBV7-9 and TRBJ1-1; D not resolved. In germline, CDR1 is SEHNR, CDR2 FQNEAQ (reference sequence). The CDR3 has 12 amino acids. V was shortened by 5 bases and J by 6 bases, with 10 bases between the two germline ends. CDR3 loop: CASSRRIPEAFF. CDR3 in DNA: TGTGCCAGCAGCCGGAGGATACCTGAAGCTTTCTTT.

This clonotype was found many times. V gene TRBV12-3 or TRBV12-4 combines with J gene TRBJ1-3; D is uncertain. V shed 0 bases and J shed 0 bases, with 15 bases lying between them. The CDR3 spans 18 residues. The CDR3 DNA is TGTGCCAGCAGTTTAGCAGGTCGTTATGATAGCTCTGGAAACACCATATATTTT. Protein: CASSLAGRYDSSGNTIYF.

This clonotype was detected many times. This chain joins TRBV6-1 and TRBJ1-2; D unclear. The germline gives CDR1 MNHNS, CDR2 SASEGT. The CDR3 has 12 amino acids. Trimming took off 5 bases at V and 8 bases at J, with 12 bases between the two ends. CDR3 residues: CASSRPSRGYTF. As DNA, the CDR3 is TGTGCCAGCAGTCGACCATCGAGGGGCTACACCTTC.

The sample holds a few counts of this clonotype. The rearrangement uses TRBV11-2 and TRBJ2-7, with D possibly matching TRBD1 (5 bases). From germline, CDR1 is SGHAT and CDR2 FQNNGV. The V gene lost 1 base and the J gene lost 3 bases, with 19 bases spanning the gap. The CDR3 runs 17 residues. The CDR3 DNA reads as TGTGCCAGCAGCTTAGGTGTTGAGATCAGGGCGAACTACGAGCAGTACTTC. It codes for CASSLGVEIRANYEQYF.

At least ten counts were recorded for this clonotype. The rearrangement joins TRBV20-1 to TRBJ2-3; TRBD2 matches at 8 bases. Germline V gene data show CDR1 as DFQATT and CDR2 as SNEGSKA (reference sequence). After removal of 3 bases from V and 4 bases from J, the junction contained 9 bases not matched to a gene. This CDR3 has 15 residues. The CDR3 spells CSASETSGAADTQYF. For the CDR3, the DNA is TGCAGTGCTAGTGAAACTAGCGGCGCCGCAGATACGCAGTATTTT.